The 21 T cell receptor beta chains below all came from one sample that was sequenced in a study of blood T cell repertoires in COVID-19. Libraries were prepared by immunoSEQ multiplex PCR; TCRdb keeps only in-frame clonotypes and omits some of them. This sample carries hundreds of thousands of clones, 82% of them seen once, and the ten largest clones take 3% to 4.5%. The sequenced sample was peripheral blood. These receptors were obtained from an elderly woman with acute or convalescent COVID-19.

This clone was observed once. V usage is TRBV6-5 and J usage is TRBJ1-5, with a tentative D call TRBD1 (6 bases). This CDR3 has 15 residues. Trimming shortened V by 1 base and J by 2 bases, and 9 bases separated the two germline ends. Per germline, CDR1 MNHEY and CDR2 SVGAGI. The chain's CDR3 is CASSYYGQRNQPQHF. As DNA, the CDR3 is TGTGCCAGCAGTTACTATGGACAGCGCAATCAGCCCCAGCATTTT.

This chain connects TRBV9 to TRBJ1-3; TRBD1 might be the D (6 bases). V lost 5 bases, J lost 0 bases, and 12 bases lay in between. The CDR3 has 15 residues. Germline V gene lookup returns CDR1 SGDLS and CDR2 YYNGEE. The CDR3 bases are TGTGCCAGCAGTACTAGGGGGAGCTCTGGAAACACCATATATTTT. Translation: CASSTRGSSGNTIYF. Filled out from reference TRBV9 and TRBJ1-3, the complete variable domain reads DSGVTQTPKHLITATGQRVTLRCSPRSGDLSVYWYQQSLDQGLQFLIQYYNGEERAKGNILERFSAQQFPDLHSELNLSSLELGDSALYFCASSTRGSSGNTIYFGEGSWLTVV.

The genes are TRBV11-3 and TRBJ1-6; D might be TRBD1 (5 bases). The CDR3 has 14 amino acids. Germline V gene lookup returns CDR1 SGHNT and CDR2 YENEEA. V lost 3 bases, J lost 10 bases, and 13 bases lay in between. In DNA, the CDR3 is TGTGCCAGCAGCTTCGACTCGGACATCTCACCCCTCCACTTT. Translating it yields CASSFDSDISPLHF.

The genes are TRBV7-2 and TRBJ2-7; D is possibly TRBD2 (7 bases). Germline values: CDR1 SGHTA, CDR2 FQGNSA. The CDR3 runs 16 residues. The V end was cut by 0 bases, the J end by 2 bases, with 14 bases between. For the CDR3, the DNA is TGTGCCAGCAGCTTAGCTAGGGGCGGGGGCCCCTACGAGCAGTACTTC. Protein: CASSLARGGGPYEQYF.

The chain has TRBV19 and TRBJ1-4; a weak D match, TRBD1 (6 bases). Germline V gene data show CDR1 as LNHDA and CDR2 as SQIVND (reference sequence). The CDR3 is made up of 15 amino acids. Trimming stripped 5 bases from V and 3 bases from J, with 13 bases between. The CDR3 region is CASSPTGLSNEKLFF. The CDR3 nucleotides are TGTGCCAGTAGTCCTACAGGGTTATCTAATGAAAAACTGTTTTTT.

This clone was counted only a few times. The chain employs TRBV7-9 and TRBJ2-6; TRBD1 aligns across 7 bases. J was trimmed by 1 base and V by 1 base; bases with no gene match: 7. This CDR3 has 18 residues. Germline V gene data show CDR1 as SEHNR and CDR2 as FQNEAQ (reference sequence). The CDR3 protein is CASSLGGRGLSGANVLTF. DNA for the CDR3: TGTGCCAGCAGCTTAGGAGGCAGGGGGTTATCTGGGGCCAACGTCCTGACTTTC.

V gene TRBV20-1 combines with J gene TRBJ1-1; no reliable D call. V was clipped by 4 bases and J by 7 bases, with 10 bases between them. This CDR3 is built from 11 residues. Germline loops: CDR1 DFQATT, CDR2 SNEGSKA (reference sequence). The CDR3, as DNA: TGCAGTGCTATCTGGGCAGATGAAGCTTTCTTT. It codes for CSAIWADEAFF.

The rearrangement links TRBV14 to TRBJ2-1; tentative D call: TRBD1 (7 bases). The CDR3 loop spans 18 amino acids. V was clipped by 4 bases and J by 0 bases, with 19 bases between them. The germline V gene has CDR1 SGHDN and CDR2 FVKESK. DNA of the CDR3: TGTGCCAGCAGCCGCCCACCTCGGGGGACAGTCTCCTACAATGAGCAGTTCTTC. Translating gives CASSRPPRGTVSYNEQFF.

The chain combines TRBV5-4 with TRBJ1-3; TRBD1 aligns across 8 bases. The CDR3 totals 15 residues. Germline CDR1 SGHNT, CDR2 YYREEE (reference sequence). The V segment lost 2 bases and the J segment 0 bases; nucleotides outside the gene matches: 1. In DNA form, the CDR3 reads TGTGCCAGCAGCTTCGACAGGGGCTCTGGAAACACCATATATTTT. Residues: CASSFDRGSGNTIYF.

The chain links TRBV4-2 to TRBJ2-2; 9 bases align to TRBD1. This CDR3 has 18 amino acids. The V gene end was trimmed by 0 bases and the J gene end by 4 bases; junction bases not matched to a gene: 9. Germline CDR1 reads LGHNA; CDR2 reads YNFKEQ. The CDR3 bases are TGTGCCAGCAGCCAAGATTTACGACAGGGGGTAGGCACCGGGGAGCTGTTTTTT. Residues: CASSQDLRQGVGTGELFF.

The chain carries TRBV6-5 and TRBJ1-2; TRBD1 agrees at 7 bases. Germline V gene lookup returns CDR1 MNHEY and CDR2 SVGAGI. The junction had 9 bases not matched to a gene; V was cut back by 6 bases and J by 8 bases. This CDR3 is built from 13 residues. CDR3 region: CASRKETGSGYTF. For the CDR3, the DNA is TGTGCCAGCAGGAAAGAGACAGGGAGCGGCTACACCTTC.

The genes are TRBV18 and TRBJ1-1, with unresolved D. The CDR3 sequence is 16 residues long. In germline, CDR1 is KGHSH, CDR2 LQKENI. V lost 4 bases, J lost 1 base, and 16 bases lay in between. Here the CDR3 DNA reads TGTGCCAGCTCACTACACTCAGGTGACGAGAACACTGAAGCTTTCTTT. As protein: CASSLHSGDENTEAFF.

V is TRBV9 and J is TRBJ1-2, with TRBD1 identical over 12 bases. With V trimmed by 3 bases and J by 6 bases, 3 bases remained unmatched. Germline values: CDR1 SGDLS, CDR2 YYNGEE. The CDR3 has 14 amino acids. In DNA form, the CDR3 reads TGTGCCAGCAGCGCGGGACAGGGGGCGGATGGCTACACCTTC. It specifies CASSAGQGADGYTF.

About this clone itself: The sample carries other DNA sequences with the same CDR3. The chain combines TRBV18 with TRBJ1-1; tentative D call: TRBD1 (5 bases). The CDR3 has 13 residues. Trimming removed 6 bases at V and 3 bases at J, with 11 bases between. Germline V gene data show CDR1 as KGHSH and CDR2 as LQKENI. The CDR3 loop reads CASSPGRDTEAFF. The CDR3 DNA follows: TGTGCCAGCTCCCCAGGCAGGGACACTGAAGCTTTCTTT.

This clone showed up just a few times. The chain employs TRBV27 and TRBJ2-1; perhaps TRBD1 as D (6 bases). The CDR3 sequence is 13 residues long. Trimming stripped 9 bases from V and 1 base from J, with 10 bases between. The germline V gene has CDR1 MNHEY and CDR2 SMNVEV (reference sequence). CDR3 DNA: TGTGCCAGTACAGGGATTTCCTACAATGAGCAGTTCTTC. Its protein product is CASTGISYNEQFF.

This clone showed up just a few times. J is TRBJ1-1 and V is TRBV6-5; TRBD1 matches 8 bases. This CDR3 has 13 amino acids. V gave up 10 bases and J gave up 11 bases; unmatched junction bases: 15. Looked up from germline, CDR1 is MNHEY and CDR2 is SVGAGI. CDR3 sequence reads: CAILEEDRGWAFF. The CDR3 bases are TGTGCCATCCTAGAAGAAGACAGGGGTTGGGCTTTCTTT.

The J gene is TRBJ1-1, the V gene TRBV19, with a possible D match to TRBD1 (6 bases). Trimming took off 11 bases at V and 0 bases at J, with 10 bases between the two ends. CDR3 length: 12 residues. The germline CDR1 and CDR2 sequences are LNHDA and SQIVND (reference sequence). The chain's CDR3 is CAATGMNTEAFF. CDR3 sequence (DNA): TGTGCCGCAACAGGGATGAACACTGAAGCTTTCTTT.

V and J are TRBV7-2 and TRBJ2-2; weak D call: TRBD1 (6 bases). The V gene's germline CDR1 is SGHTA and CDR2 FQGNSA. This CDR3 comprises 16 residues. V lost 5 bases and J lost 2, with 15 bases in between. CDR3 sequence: CASSLGAGTNTGELFF. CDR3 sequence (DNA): TGTGCCAGCAGCCTGGGGGCAGGGACAAACACCGGGGAGCTGTTTTTT.

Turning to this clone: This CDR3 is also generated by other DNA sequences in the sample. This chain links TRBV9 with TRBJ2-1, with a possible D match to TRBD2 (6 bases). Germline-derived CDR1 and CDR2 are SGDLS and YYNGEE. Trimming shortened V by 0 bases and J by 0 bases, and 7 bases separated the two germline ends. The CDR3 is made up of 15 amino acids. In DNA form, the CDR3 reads TGTGCCAGCAGCGTAGTGGGGGGCTCCTACAATGAGCAGTTCTTC. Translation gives CASSVVGGSYNEQFF.

The CDR3 DNA reads as TGTGCCAGCAGCTCTCCGGGACTCAGTGAGCAGTTCTTC. Residues: CASSSPGLSEQFF. The V call is TRBV13, the J call TRBJ2-1; D is perhaps TRBD2 (6 bases). Trimming took off 4 bases at V and 9 bases at J, with 13 bases between the two ends. The CDR3 sequence is 13 residues long. Per the germline V gene, CDR1 is PRHDT and CDR2 is FYEKMQ (reference sequence).

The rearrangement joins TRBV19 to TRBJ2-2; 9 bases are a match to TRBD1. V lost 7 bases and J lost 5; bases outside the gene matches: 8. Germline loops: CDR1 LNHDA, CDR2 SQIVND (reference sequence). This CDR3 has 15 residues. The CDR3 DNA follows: TGTGCCAGTAACCAACAGGGGGCTTATACCGGGGAGCTGTTTTTT. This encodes CASNQQGAYTGELFF.